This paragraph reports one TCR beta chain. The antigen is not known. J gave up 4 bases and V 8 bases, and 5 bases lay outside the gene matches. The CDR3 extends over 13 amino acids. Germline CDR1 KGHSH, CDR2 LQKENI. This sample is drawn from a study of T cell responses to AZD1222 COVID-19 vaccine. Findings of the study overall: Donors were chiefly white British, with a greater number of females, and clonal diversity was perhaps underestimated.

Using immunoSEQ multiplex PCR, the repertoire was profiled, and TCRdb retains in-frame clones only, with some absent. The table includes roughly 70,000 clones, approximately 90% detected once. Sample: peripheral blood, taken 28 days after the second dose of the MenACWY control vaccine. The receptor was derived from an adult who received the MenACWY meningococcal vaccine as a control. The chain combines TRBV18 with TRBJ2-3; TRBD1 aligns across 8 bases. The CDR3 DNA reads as TGTGCCAGCACGACAGGGGAAGCAGATACGCAGTATTTT. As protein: CASTTGEADTQYF.